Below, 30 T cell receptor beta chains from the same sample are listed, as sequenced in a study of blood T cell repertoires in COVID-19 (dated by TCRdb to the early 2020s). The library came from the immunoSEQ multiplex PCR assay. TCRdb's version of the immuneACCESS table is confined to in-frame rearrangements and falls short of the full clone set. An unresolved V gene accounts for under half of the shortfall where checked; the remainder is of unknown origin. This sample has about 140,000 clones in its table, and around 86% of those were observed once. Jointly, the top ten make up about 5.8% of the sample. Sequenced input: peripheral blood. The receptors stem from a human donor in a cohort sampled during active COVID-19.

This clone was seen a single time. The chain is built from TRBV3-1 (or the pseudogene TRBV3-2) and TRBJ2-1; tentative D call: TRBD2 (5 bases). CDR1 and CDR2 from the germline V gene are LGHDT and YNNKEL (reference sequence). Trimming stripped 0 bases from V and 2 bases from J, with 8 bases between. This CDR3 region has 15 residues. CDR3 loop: CASSQDPSTYNEQFF. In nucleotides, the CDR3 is TGTGCCAGCAGCCAAGATCCTAGCACCTACAATGAGCAGTTCTTC.

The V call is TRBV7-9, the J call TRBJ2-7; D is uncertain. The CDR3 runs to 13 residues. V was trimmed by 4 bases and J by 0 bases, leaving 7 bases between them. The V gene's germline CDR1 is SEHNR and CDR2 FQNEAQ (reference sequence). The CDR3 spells CASSSTGSYEQYF. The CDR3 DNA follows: TGTGCCAGCAGCTCTACCGGCTCCTACGAGCAGTACTTC.

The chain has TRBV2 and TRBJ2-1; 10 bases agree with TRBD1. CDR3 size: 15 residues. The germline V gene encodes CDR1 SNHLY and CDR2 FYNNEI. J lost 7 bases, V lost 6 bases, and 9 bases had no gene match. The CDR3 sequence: CASRLGQGVGNEQFF. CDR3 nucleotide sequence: TGTGCCAGCAGATTAGGACAGGGGGTCGGGAATGAGCAGTTCTTC.

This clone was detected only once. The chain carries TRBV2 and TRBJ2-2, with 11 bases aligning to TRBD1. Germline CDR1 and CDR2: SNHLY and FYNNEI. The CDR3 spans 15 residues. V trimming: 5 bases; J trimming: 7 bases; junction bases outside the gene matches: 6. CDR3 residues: CASSLGQGAYGELFF. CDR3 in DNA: TGTGCCAGCAGTCTCGGACAGGGGGCTTACGGGGAGCTGTTTTTT.

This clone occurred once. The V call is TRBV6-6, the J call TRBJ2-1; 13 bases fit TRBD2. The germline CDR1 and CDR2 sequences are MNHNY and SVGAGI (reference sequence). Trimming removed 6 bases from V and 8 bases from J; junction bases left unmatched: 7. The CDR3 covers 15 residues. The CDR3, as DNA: TGTGCCAGCAGCACTAGCGGGGGGGCGAAGGATGAGCAGTTCTTC. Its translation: CASSTSGGAKDEQFF.

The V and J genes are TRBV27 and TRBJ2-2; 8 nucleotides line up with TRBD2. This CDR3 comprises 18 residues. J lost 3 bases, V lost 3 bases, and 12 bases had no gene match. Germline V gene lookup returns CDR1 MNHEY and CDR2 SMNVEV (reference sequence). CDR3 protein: CASSFFGAGGEYTGELFF. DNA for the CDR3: TGTGCCAGCAGTTTCTTCGGGGCGGGGGGTGAATACACCGGGGAGCTGTTTTTT.

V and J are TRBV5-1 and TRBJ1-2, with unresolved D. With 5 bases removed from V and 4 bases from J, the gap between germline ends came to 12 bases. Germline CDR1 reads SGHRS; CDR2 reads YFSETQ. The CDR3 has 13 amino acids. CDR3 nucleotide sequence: TGCGCCAGCAGGCCGGTCGTCGCCTATGGCTACACCTTC. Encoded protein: CASRPVVAYGYTF.

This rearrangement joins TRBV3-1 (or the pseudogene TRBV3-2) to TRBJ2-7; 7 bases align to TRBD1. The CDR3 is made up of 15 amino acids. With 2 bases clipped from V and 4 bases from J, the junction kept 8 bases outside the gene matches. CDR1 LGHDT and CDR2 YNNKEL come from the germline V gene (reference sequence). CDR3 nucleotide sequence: TGTGCCAGCAGCCAATTGGGACAGCGGTTATACGAGCAGTACTTC. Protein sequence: CASSQLGQRLYEQYF.

This CDR3 is CASSLEGTVDEKLFF. The CDR3 DNA reads as TGTGCCAGCAGCTTAGAGGGGACAGTTGATGAAAAACTGTTTTTT. This chain uses TRBV7-8 with TRBJ1-4, with 7 bases matching TRBD1. This CDR3 is 15 amino acids long. Germline lookup yields CDR1 SGHVS and CDR2 FQNEAQ. With 1 base clipped from V and 6 bases from J, the junction kept 5 bases outside the gene matches.

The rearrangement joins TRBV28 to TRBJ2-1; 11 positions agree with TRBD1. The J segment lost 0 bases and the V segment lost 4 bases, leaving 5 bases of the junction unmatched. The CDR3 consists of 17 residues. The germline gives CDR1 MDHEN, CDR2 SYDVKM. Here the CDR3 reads CASSSSGTGGSYNEQFF. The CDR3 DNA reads TGTGCCAGCAGTTCTTCCGGGACAGGGGGCTCCTACAATGAGCAGTTCTTC.

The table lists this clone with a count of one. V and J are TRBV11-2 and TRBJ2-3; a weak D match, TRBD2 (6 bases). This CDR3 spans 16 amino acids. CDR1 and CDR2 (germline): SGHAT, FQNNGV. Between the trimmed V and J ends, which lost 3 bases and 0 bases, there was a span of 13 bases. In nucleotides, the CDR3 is TGTGCCAGCAGCTTCGGGCGAGGGAGGAGCACAGATACGCAGTATTTT. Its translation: CASSFGRGRSTDTQYF.

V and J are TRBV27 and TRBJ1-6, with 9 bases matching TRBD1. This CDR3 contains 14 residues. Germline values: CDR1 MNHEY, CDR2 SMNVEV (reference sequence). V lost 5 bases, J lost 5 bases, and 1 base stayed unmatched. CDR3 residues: CASSGTGNNSPLHF. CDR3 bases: TGTGCCAGCAGTGGGACAGGGAATAATTCACCCCTCCACTTT.

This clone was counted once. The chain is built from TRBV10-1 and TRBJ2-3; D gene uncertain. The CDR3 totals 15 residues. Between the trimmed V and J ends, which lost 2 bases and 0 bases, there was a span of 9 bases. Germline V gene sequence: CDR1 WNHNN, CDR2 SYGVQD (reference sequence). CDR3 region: CASSEGLRSTDTQYF. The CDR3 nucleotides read TGCGCCAGCAGTGAGGGTTTACGGAGCACAGATACGCAGTATTTT.

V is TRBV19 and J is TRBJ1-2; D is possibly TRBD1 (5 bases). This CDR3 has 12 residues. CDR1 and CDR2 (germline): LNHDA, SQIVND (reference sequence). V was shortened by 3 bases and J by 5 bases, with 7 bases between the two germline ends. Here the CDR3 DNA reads TGTGCCAGTAGTATGGGGCAGTATGGCTACACCTTC. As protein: CASSMGQYGYTF.

The CDR3 spells CASSSPVGRGLSGNTIYF. The CDR3, as DNA: TGTGCCAGCAGTTCCCCCGTCGGCAGGGGGCTCTCTGGAAACACCATATATTTT. The chain links TRBV28 to TRBJ1-3, with TRBD1 identical over 8 bases. The CDR3 consists of 18 residues. Trimming removed 4 bases from V and 0 bases from J; junction bases left unmatched: 11. Germline CDR1 is MDHEN and CDR2 is SYDVKM.

Here the CDR3 reads CASQGGGPSSYEQYF. As DNA, the CDR3 is TGTGCCAGCCAAGGGGGCGGCCCCAGCTCCTACGAGCAGTACTTC. This sequence joins TRBV7-2 and TRBJ2-7; 7 bases line up with TRBD1. Germline V gene sequence: CDR1 SGHTA, CDR2 FQGNSA. There are 15 residues in the CDR3. J gave up 0 bases and V 8 bases, and 10 bases lay outside the gene matches. The whole variable domain, filled in from reference TRBV7-2 and TRBJ2-7, reads GAGVSQSPSNKVTEKGKDVELRCDPISGHTALYWYRQSLGQGLEFLIYFQGNSAPDKSGLPSDRFSAERTGGSVSTLTIQRTQQEDSAVYLCASQGGGPSSYEQYFGPGTRLTVT.

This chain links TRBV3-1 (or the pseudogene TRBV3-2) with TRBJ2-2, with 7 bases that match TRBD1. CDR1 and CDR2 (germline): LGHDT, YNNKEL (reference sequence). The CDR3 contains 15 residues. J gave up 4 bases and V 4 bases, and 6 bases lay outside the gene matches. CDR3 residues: CASSLRGHGTGELFF. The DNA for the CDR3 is TGTGCCAGCAGCCTTAGGGGGCACGGCACCGGGGAGCTGTTTTTT.

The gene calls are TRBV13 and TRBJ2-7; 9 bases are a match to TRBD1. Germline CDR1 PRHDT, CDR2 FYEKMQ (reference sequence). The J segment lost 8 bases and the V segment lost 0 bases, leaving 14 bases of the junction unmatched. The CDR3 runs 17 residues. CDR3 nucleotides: TGTGCCAGCAGCTTAGGGTCTTCCGGGACAGGGTCAAACAAGCAGTACTTC. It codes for CASSLGSSGTGSNKQYF.

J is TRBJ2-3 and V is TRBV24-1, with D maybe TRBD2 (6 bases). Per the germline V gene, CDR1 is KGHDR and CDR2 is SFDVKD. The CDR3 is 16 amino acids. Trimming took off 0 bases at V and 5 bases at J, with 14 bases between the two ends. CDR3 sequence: CATSDLDREPGDTQYF. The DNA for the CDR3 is TGTGCCACCAGTGATTTGGATCGGGAGCCAGGAGATACGCAGTATTTT.

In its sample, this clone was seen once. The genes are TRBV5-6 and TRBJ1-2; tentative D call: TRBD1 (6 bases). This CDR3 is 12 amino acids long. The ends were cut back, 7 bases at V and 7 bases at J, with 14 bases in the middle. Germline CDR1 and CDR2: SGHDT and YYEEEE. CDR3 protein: CASGSGAGGYTF. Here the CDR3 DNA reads TGTGCCAGCGGATCAGGGGCCGGTGGCTACACCTTC.

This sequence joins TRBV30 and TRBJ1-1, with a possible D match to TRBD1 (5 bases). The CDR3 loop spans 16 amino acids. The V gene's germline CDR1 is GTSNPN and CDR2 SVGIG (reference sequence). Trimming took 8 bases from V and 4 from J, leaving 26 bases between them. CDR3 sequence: CAERRMRTQGRTEAFF. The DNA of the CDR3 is TGTGCCGAGAGAAGGATGCGAACCCAGGGCCGCACTGAAGCTTTCTTT.

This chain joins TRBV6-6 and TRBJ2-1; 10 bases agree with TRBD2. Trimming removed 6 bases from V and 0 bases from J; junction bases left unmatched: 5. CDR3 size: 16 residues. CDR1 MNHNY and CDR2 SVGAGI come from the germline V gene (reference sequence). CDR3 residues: CASSSGRAISYNEQFF. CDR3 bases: TGTGCCAGCAGCAGCGGGAGGGCCATCTCCTACAATGAGCAGTTCTTC.

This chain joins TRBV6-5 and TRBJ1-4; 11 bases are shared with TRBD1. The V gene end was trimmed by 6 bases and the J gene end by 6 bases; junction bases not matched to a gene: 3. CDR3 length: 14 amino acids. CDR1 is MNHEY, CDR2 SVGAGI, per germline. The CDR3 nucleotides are TGTGCCAGCAGGGGACAGGGGGTCGATGAAAAACTGTTTTTT. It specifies CASRGQGVDEKLFF.

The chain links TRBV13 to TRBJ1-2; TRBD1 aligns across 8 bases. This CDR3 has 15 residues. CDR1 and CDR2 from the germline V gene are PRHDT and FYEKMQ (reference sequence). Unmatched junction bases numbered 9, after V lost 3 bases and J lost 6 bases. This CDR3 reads CASSLDLTGGDGYTF. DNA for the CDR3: TGTGCCAGCAGCTTGGACCTTACAGGGGGGGATGGCTACACCTTC.

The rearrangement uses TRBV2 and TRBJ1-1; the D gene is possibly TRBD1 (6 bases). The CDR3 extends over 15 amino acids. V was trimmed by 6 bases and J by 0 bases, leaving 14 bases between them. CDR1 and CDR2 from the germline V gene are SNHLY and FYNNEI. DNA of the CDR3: TGTGCCAGCAGGTTTACAGGGCCGGTGAACACTGAAGCTTTCTTT. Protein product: CASRFTGPVNTEAFF.

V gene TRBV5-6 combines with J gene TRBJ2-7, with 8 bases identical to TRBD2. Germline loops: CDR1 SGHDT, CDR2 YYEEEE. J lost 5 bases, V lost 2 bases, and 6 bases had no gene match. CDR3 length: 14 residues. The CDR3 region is CASSFGGRRNEQYF. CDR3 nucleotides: TGTGCCAGCAGCTTCGGCGGGAGGAGAAACGAGCAGTACTTC.

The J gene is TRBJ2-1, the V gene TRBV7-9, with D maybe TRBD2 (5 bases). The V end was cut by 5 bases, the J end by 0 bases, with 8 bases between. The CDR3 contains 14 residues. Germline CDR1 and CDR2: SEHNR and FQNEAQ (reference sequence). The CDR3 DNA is TGTGCCAGCAGCGACCTAGCCTCCTACAATGAGCAGTTCTTC. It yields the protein CASSDLASYNEQFF.

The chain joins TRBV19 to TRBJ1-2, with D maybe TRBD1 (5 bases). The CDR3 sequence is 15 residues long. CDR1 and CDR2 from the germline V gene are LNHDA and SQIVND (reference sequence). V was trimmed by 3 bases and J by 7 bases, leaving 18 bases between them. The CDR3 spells CASSIWIQGRIGYTF. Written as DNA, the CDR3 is TGTGCCAGTAGTATTTGGATTCAGGGCCGGATTGGCTACACCTTC.

The CDR3 is CASSVTASISYEQYF. Here the CDR3 DNA reads TGCGCCAGCAGCGTGACAGCCTCAATCTCCTACGAGCAGTACTTC. The rearrangement uses TRBV4-1 and TRBJ2-7; D perhaps matches TRBD1 (5 bases). V lost 5 bases to trimming and J lost 0 bases, with 14 bases between them. This CDR3 spans 15 amino acids. Germline CDR1 is MGHRA and CDR2 is YSYEKL.

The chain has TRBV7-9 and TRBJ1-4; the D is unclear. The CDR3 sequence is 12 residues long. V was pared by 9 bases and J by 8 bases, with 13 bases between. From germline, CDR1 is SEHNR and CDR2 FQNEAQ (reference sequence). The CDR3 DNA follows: TGTGCCAGGAGACGGGGAGGGGAAAAACTGTTTTTT. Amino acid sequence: CARRRGGEKLFF.